The source of this TCR beta chain is a study of response to subunit inactivated influenza vaccine. Study conclusions and caveats: Authors proposed each seasonal influenza vaccination draws in few new T cells.

Remarks on this clonotype: Its antigen remains unknown.

TCRdb re-called the RT-PCR reads with MiXCR, one entry per CDR3 protein. The table lists about 520,000 distinct CDR3 sequences, around 25% of them singletons. Losses at the gene ends were 2 bases for V and 4 bases for J; bases not matched to a gene: 6. Germline values: CDR1 DFQATT, CDR2 SNEGSKA (reference sequence). CDR3 size: 15 residues. Sequenced material: CD4+ T cells sorted from PBMCs, taken roughly 5 days after vaccination. The sequence derives from a man aged 45-65 years who received an inactivated influenza vaccine. J is TRBJ1-4 and V is TRBV20-1, with TRBD1 matching 8 bases. CDR3 residues: CSARLRGLGNEKLFF. CDR3 DNA: TGCAGTGCTAGACTCAGGGGGCTCGGTAATGAAAAACTGTTTTTT.